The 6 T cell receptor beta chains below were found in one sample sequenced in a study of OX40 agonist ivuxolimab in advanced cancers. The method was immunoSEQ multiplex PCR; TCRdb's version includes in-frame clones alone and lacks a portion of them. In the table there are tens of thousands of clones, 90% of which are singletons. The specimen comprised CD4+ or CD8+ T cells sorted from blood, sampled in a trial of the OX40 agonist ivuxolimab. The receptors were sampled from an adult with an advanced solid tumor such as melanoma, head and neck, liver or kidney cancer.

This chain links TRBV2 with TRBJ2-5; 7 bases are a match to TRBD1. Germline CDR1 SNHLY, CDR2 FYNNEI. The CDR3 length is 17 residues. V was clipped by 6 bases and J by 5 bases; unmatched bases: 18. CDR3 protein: CASRVELGGRRRETQYF. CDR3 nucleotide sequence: TGTGCCAGCAGGGTGGAACTAGGGGGCCGGCGAAGGGAGACCCAGTACTTC.

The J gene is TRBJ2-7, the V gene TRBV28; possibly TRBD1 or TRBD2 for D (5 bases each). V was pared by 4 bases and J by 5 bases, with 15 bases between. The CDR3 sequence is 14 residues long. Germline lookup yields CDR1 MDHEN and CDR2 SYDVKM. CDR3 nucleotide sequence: TGTGCCAGCAGTTCGACTCGGGGCTTCGACGAGCAGTACTTC. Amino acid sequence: CASSSTRGFDEQYF.

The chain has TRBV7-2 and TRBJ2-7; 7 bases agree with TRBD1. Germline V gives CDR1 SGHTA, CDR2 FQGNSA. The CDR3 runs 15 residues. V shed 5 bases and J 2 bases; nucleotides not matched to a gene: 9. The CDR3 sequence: CASSISNRGPYEQYF. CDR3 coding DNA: TGTGCCAGCAGCATCTCTAACAGGGGTCCCTACGAGCAGTACTTC.

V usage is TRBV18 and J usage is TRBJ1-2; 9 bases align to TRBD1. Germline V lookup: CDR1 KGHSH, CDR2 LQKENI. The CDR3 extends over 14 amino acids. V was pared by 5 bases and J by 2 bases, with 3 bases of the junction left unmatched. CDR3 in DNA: TGTGCCAGCTCAACCGGGACAGGGAACTATGGCTACACCTTC. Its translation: CASSTGTGNYGYTF.

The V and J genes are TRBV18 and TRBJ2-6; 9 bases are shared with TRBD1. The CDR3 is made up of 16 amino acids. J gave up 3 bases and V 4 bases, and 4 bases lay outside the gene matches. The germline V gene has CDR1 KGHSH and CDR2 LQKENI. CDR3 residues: CASSLTGGFGANVLTF. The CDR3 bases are TGTGCCAGCTCACTCACAGGGGGCTTTGGGGCCAACGTCCTGACTTTC.

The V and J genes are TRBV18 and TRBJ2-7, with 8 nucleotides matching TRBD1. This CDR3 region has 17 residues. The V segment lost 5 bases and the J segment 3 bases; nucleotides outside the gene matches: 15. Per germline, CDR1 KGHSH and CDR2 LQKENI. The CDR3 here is CASSTRWPGQGFYEQYF. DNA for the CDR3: TGTGCCAGCTCAACCCGGTGGCCCGGACAGGGATTCTACGAGCAGTACTTC.